These T cell receptor beta chains were read from a single sample in a study of blood T cell repertoires in COVID-19. Profiled with immunoSEQ multiplex PCR; TCRdb holds only in-frame clones, not every one. Here the sample spans 150,000 or so clones, about 84% being singletons. The material sequenced was PBMCs or T cells enriched from blood (not recorded which). These TCRs come from a man aged 50 to 60 who had recovered from COVID-19. The CDR3 runs from the conserved cysteine through the conserved F or W. Fields, in order: clone size, V gene, J gene, D gene, CDR3 protein, CDR3 DNA. The D gene is left open where the match is weak. Clone size is given for some rows only: seen once, a few or many times, or a class if the clone is expanded.

-,TRBV6-5,TRBJ2-5,TRBD2,CASSSPGLAGETQYF,TGTGCCAGCAGTTCTCCGGGACTAGCGGGGGAGACCCAGTACTTC
-,TRBV5-4,TRBJ2-1,TRBD2,CASRRDSGSSYNEQFF,TGTGCCAGCAGACGAGATAGCGGGAGCTCCTACAATGAGCAGTTCTTC
-,TRBV7-8,TRBJ2-1,TRBD2,CASSLVGGAYNEQFF,TGTGCCAGCAGCTTAGTGGGGGGGGCCTACAATGAGCAGTTCTTC
-,TRBV5-1,TRBJ1-1,-,CASSPDPTGMNTEAFF,TGCGCCAGCAGCCCGGACCCGACAGGAATGAACACTGAAGCTTTCTTT
-,TRBV5-1,TRBJ1-2,TRBD1,CASSATGDGYGYTF,TGCGCCAGCAGCGCTACAGGGGATGGCTATGGCTACACCTTC
-,TRBV2,TRBJ2-5,TRBD1,CASTLGGQGRGETQYF,TGTGCCAGCACCTTGGGGGGACAGGGAAGGGGAGAGACCCAGTACTTC
-,TRBV4-1,TRBJ1-5,-,CASKAGWIQGRRGSGNQPQHF,TGCGCCAGCAAAGCGGGGTGGATACAGGGACGAAGGGGGAGTGGCAATCAGCCCCAGCATTTT
few,TRBV6-6,TRBJ2-5,TRBD1,CASSPGTGGETQYF,TGTGCCAGCAGCCCTGGGACAGGGGGGGAGACCCAGTACTTC
-,TRBV3-1/TRBV3-2,TRBJ1-2,-,CASSQGPNYGYTF,TGTGCCAGCAGCCAAGGGCCCAACTATGGCTACACCTTC
-,TRBV6-5,TRBJ1-5,TRBD1,CASILRDRDNQPQHF,TGTGCCAGCATCCTCCGGGACAGAGACAATCAGCCCCAGCATTTT
-,TRBV9,TRBJ2-3,TRBD2,CASSGPRDYADTQYF,TGTGCCAGCAGCGGACCTAGGGACTATGCAGATACGCAGTATTTT
-,TRBV6-5,TRBJ2-7,TRBD1,CASRTQGAGYEQYF,TGTGCCAGCAGAACACAGGGGGCGGGATACGAGCAGTACTTC
-,TRBV28,TRBJ2-7,-,CASSTPAGGIYEQYF,TGTGCCAGCAGTACTCCAGCAGGAGGAATTTACGAGCAGTACTTC
once,TRBV28,TRBJ2-5,-,CASSVRGFLQETQYF,TGTGCCAGCAGTGTGAGGGGGTTCCTCCAAGAGACCCAGTACTTC
-,TRBV28,TRBJ1-2,TRBD1,CASRTGDGYTF,TGTGCCAGCAGGACAGGGGATGGCTACACCTTC
-,TRBV5-4,TRBJ2-3,TRBD2,CASRVAGGTDTQYF,TGTGCCAGCAGGGTAGCGGGGGGGACAGATACGCAGTATTTT
-,TRBV7-3,TRBJ2-1,-,CASSQGISNEQFF,TGTGCCAGCAGCCAGGGGATTAGCAATGAGCAGTTCTTC